The TCR beta chain under discussion was sequenced for a study of blood T cell repertoires in COVID-19. Whole-study context: The origin of the acute and convalescent COVID-19 samples was the United States, Italy and Spain. T cells, B-cell-depleted T cells, or PBMCs provided the cDNA or gDNA that served as material.

Original processing methods: Estimation of nucleated cell counts was performed using reference gene primer amplification. Assay: immunoSEQ multiplex PCR; the TCRdb copy retains only in-frame clones and omits some. From that table come the V and J calls and clone size; the DNA was used to work out D and trimming. The repertoire consists of some 200,000 clones, with more than 75% occurring once and the leading ten covering roughly 4.5%. This CDR3 has 15 residues. V was clipped by 0 bases and J by 0 bases, with 8 bases between them. In germline, CDR1 is MNHEY, CDR2 SVGAGI. The chain is built from TRBV6-5 and TRBJ1-1; D gene uncertain. This sequence originates from a man aged 50-60 years with acute or convalescent COVID-19. The sequenced sample consisted of peripheral blood. The CDR3 DNA sequence: TGTGCCAGCAGTTACTCGGCGGTTTTGAACACTGAAGCTTTCTTT. Residues: CASSYSAVLNTEAFF.